Given below is one T cell receptor (delta chain) in context. TCRdb pairs this DNA with a much larger clone's protein that differs at residue 3, likely a read error; the protein shown was translated from the DNA. CDR3 length: 15 amino acids. Per the germline V gene, CDR1 is GEAIGNYY and CDR2 is EKD. The sample is drawn from a study of gamma-delta T cells after stem cell transplantation. TCRdb reapplied CATT to the RT-PCR reads. The sample comprises around 2,000 delta-chain clones, approximately 1.3% of which are singletons, and about 20% rests with the top ten. Sequencing was performed on gamma-delta T cells. J is TRDJ1 and V is TRDV2; D might be TRDD3 (6 bases). This receptor was taken from a human donor. It is not recorded whose cells these are; they may come from a transplant donor. The CDR3 DNA reads TGTGCCCGTGACTTCGTCGGGGGGACCACCGATAAACTCATCTTT. This sequence encodes CARDFVGGTTDKLIF.